Below, 14 T cell receptor beta chains from the same sample are listed, as sequenced in a study of Graves' ophthalmopathy and Graves' hyperthyroidism. Amplification of TCR beta CDR3 regions used RNA transcripts. Second-round multiplex PCR followed a first-round RT-PCR using HTBI primers. TCRdb redid the calling of the multiplex PCR reads with MiXCR, one entry per CDR3 protein. This sample has around 520,000 distinct CDR3 sequences, with under 40% found just once. The specimen was peripheral blood or thyroid tissue (not recorded which). The receptors originated from an adult man with Graves' hyperthyroidism.

The chain uses TRBV7-2 and TRBJ1-2; TRBD1 matches 10 bases. V lost 6 bases, J lost 5 bases, and 6 bases stayed unmatched. Germline V gives CDR1 SGHTA, CDR2 FQGNSA. The CDR3 is made up of 14 amino acids. CDR3 in amino acids: CASSSRTGGYGYTF. CDR3 DNA: TGTGCCAGCAGTTCCCGGACAGGGGGATATGGCTACACCTTC. The whole variable domain, remainder taken from reference TRBV7-2 and TRBJ1-2, is GAGVSQSPSNKVTEKGKDVELRCDPISGHTALYWYRQSLGQGLEFLIYFQGNSAPDKSGLPSDRFSAERTGGSVSTLTIQRTQQEDSAVYLCASSSRTGGYGYTFGSGTRLTVV.

The rearrangement uses TRBV7-8 and TRBJ2-7, with 11 bases that match TRBD2. The end of the DNA is better explained by TRBJ2-1, so the J call may be wrong. In germline, CDR1 is SGHVS, CDR2 FQNEAQ. The CDR3 loop spans 16 amino acids. CDR3 sequence reads: CASSLIRLAGNNEQFF. DNA of the CDR3: TGTGCCAGCAGCTTAATCCGACTAGCGGGGAACAATGAGCAGTTCTTC.

This clonotype was found many times. The V gene is TRBV5-6, the J gene TRBJ1-3, with D possibly being TRBD1 (6 bases). The V and J ends lost 1 base and 0 bases respectively, with 8 bases between them. In germline, CDR1 is SGHDT, CDR2 YYEEEE. The CDR3 has 15 residues. This CDR3 reads CASSLRGGSGNTIYF. The CDR3 DNA follows: TGTGCCAGCAGCTTGCGAGGGGGCTCTGGAAACACCATATATTTT.

This clonotype was detected a few times. The V call is TRBV5-8, the J call TRBJ2-6; no clear D gene. Germline V lookup: CDR1 SGHTS, CDR2 YDEGEE. This CDR3 region has 16 residues. Trimming shortened V by 4 bases and J by 0 bases, and 11 bases separated the two germline ends. The CDR3 is CASSRNLSSGANVLTF. As DNA, the CDR3 is TGTGCCAGCAGCAGGAACTTGAGCTCTGGGGCCAACGTCCTGACTTTC. Supplemented by reference TRBV5-8 and TRBJ2-6, the full variable domain reads EAGVTQSPTHLIKTRGQQATLRCSPISGHTSVYWYQQALGLGLQFLLWYDEGEERNRGNFPPRFSGRQFPNYSSELNVNALELEDSALYLCASSRNLSSGANVLTFGAGSRLTVL.

This clonotype was detected only a few times. V is TRBV6-2 or TRBV6-3 and J is TRBJ2-7; 9 bases line up with TRBD2. With V trimmed by 6 bases and J by 3 bases, 6 bases remained unmatched. Germline CDR1 MNHEY, CDR2 SVGEGT. The CDR3 consists of 14 residues. The CDR3 region is CASRILAGNYEQYF. The CDR3 bases are TGTGCCAGCAGAATTCTAGCGGGGAACTACGAGCAGTACTTC.

On this clonotype itself: One end of the junction fails to match germline, which may point to a read error. DNA for the CDR3: TGTGCCAGCAGTAAGGGACAGACAACCGATAAACTGATTTTT. Translating gives CASSKGQTTDKLIF. The rearrangement uses TRBV2 and TRBJ1-4; TRBD1 matches 7 bases. The germline gives CDR1 SNHLY, CDR2 FYNNEI. This CDR3 is built from 14 residues.

The sample holds many counts of this clonotype. The chain combines TRBV7-9 with TRBJ1-1, with D uncertain. The CDR3 consists of 14 residues. V was trimmed by 1 base and J by 9 bases, leaving 15 bases between them. Per the germline V gene, CDR1 is SEHNR and CDR2 is FQNEAQ (reference sequence). The CDR3: CASSLGRSAIKAFF. In DNA form, the CDR3 reads TGTGCCAGCAGCTTAGGACGTTCGGCAATTAAAGCTTTCTTT.

This chain links TRBV6-1 with TRBJ1-6, with D perhaps TRBD1 (6 bases). The germline V gene has CDR1 MNHNS and CDR2 SASEGT. V shed 6 bases and J shed 3 bases, with 15 bases lying between them. The CDR3 totals 16 residues. The CDR3 here is CASRLARGLYNSPLHF. The CDR3 bases are TGTGCCAGCAGACTTGCCAGGGGACTCTATAATTCACCCCTCCACTTT.

The V gene is TRBV3-1, the J gene TRBJ1-4; maybe TRBD1 (6 bases). The ends were cut back, 8 bases at V and 0 bases at J, with 10 bases in the middle. The CDR3 length is 14 residues. CDR1 and CDR2 from the germline V gene are LGHDT and YNNKEL (reference sequence). The CDR3 sequence: CASEDSATNEKLFF. CDR3 coding DNA: TGTGCCAGCGAGGACAGTGCAACTAATGAAAAACTGTTTTTT.

This clonotype showed up many times. The chain recombines TRBV6-1 with TRBJ1-4; the D is unclear. The CDR3 covers 14 residues. Between the trimmed V and J ends, which lost 3 bases and 4 bases, there was a span of 9 bases. Germline V gene data show CDR1 as MNHNS and CDR2 as SASEGT. For the CDR3, the DNA is TGTGCCAGCAGTGAGGTCGACTTTAATGAAAAACTGTTTTTT. It encodes CASSEVDFNEKLFF.

Here the CDR3 reads CASMGAWGYTF. The CDR3 bases are TGTGCCAGCATGGGGGCCTGGGGCTACACCTTC. The V and J genes are TRBV27 and TRBJ1-2; perhaps TRBD1 as D (6 bases). The CDR3 has 11 amino acids. Germline values: CDR1 MNHEY, CDR2 SMNVEV (reference sequence). The ends were cut back, 7 bases at V and 8 bases at J, with 11 bases in the middle.

A note on this clonotype: A much bigger clone sits one base away, suggesting this may be a read error. The chain carries TRBV5-6 and TRBJ1-1; perhaps TRBD1 as D (5 bases). Trimming removed 7 bases at V and 0 bases at J, with 13 bases between. Germline-derived CDR1 and CDR2 are SGHDT and YYEEEE. The CDR3 totals 14 residues. The CDR3 sequence: CASGTGTVNTEAFF. The CDR3, as DNA: TGTGCCAGCGGCACCGGGACGGTGAACACTGAAGCTTTCTTT. The variable domain in full, with the rest retrieved from reference TRBV5-6 and TRBJ1-1, is DAGVTQSPTHLIKTRGQQVTLRCSPKSGHDTVSWYQQALGQGPQFIFQYYEEEERQRGNFPDRFSGHQFPNYSSELNVNALLLGDSALYLCASGTGTVNTEAFFGQGTRLTVV.

This clonotype was recorded at least ten times. The chain joins TRBV7-2 to TRBJ1-2; 10 bases map to TRBD1. Germline V gene lookup returns CDR1 SGHTA and CDR2 FQGNSA. The junction had 6 bases not matched to a gene; V was cut back by 2 bases and J by 3 bases. This CDR3 is built from 16 residues. CDR3 coding DNA: TGTGCCAGCAGCTTAACGACAGGGGGCATTTACTATGGCTACACCTTC. Protein product: CASSLTTGGIYYGYTF.

To note about this clonotype: A much larger clone lies a single base off, so this may be a read error. The chain recombines TRBV6-1 with TRBJ2-7; 8 bases line up with TRBD1. This CDR3 comprises 13 residues. Germline CDR1 is MNHNS and CDR2 is SASEGT. In DNA form, the CDR3 reads TGTGTCAGCAGAGGGACAGGTTCCTACGAGCAGTACTTC. Translation: CVSRGTGSYEQYF.